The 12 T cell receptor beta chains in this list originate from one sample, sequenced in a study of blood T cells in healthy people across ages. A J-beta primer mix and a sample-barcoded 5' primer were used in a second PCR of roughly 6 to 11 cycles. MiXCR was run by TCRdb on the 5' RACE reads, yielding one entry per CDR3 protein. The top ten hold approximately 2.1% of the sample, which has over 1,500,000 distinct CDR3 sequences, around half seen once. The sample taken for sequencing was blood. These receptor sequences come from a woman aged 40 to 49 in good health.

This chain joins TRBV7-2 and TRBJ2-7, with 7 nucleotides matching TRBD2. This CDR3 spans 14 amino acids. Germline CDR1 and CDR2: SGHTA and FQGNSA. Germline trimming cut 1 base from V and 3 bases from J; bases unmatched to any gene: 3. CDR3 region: CASSLVGLNYEQYF. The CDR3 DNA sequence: TGTGCCAGCAGCTTAGTGGGACTAAACTACGAGCAGTACTTC.

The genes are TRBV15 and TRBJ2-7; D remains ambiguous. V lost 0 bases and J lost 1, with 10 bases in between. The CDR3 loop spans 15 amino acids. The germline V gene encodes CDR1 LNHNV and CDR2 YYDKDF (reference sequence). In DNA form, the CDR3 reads TGTGCCACCAGCAGAGATTTCGGGTCGTCCTACGAGCAGTACTTC. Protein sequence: CATSRDFGSSYEQYF.

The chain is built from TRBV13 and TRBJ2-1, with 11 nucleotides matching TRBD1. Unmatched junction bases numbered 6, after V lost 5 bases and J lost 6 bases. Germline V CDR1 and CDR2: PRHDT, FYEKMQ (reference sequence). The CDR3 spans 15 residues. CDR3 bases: TGTGCCAGCAGCCATGGGACAGGGGGTGGCAATGAGCAGTTCTTC. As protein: CASSHGTGGGNEQFF.

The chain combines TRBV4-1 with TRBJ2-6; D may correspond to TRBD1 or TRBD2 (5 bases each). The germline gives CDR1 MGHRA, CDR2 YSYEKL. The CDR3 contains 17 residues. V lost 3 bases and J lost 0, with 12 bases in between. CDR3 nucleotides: TGCGCCAGCAGCCAGGGGGAGAAGACCTCTGGGGCCAACGTCCTGACTTTC. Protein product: CASSQGEKTSGANVLTF.

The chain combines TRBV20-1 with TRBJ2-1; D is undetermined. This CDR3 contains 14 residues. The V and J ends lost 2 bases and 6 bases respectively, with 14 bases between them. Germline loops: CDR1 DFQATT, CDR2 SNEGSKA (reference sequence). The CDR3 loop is CSARLSQQSNEQFF. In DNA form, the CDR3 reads TGCAGTGCTAGACTATCCCAACAGAGCAATGAGCAGTTCTTC.

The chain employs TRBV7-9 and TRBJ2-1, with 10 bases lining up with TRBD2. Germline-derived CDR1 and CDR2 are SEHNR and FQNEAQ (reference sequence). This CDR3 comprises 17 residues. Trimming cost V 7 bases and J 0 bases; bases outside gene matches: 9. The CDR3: CASTIGLAESSYNEQFF. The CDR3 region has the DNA TGTGCCAGCACTATAGGACTAGCGGAGAGCTCCTACAATGAGCAGTTCTTC.

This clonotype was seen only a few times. As DNA, the CDR3 is TGTGCCAGCAGCCCAGTTGAGGCTGGCTACACCTTC. Residues: CASSPVEAGYTF. The chain is built from TRBV11-2 and TRBJ1-2; D is undetermined. V lost 5 bases and J lost 7, with 11 bases in between. The germline CDR1 and CDR2 sequences are SGHAT and FQNNGV. The CDR3 has 12 amino acids.

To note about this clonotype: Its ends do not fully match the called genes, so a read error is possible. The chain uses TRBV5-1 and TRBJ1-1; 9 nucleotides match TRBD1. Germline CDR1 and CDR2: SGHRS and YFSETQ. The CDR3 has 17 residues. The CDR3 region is CASARGDRVNVNTEAFF. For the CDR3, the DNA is TGCGCCAGCGCACGAGGGGACAGGGTGAATGTGAATACTGAAGCTTTCTTT.

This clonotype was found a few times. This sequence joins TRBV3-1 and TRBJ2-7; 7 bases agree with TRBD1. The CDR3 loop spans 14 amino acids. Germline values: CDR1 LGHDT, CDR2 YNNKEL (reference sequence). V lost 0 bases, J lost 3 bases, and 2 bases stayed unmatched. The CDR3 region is CASSQDGQVYEQYF. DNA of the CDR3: TGTGCCAGCAGCCAAGATGGACAGGTCTACGAGCAGTACTTC.

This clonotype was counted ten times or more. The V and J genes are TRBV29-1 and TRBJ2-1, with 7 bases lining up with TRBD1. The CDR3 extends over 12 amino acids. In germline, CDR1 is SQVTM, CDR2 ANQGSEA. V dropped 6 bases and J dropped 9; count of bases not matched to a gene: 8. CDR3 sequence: CSVVTGTGEQFF. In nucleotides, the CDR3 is TGCAGCGTCGTGACAGGGACCGGTGAGCAGTTCTTC.

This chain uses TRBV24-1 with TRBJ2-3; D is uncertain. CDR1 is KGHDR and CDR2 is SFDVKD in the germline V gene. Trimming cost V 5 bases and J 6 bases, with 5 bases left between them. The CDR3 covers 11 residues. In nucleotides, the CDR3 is TGTGCCACCAGTGCACGGGATACGCAGTATTTT. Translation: CATSARDTQYF.

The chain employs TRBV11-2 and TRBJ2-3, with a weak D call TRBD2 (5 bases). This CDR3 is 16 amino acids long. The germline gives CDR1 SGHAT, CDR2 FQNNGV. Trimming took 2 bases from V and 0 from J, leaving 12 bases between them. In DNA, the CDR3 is TGTGCCAGCAGCTTAATCCTAGCAGAAAGCACAGATACGCAGTATTTT. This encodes CASSLILAESTDTQYF. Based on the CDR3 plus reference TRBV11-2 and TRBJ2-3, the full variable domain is EAGVAQSPRYKIIEKRQSVAFWCNPISGHATLYWYQQILGQGPKLLIQFQNNGVVDDSQLPKDRFSAERLKGVDSTLKIQPAKLEDSAVYLCASSLILAESTDTQYFGPGTRLTVL.